Shown below are 4 T cell receptor beta chains from a single sample sequenced in a study of regulatory T cells in long-lasting Graves disease. Sequencing libraries for TCR beta were prepared with iRepertoire HTBI primers and Arm-PCR of CDR3 regions. MiXCR, run by TCRdb on the multiplex PCR reads, gives a single entry per CDR3 protein. This sample has roughly 500,000 distinct CDR3 sequences; 9.5% to 15% occur once, and the top ten carry approximately 9%. The time point is: newly diagnosed GD, antithyroid drugs for less than 3 months. Extracted RNA from PBMCs served as the source of the TCR library. The same data also went into a second study, on T cells in Graves' hyperthyroidism and ophthalmopathy.

The specimen comprised peripheral blood mononuclear cells (PBMCs), sampled at new diagnosis, from a patient treated with antithyroid drugs. These receptors were taken from a woman aged 25 to 39 with Graves disease.

This clonotype was detected ten times or more. The gene calls are TRBV7-2 and TRBJ2-1; 9 bases are shared with TRBD2. The germline V gene encodes CDR1 SGHTA and CDR2 FQGNSA. The CDR3 runs 16 residues. The ends lost 0 bases at V and 4 bases at J; junction bases unmatched: 4. Here the CDR3 reads CASSLAGTSSYNEQFF. DNA for the CDR3: TGTGCCAGCAGCTTAGCGGGGACTAGCAGTTACAATGAGCAGTTCTTC.

This clonotype has a count of ten or more. V usage is TRBV2 and J usage is TRBJ1-6; 9 nucleotides match TRBD1. Germline values: CDR1 SNHLY, CDR2 FYNNEI. Trimming cost V 3 bases and J 8 bases; bases outside gene matches: 2. The CDR3 runs to 14 residues. The CDR3 region has the DNA TGTGCCAGCAGTGAGACAGGGGGGGATTCACCCCTCCACTTT. Translated: CASSETGGDSPLHF. Together with reference TRBV2 and TRBJ1-6, the CDR3 gives the full variable domain: EPEVTQTPSHQVTQMGQEVILRCVPISNHLYFYWYRQILGQKVEFLVSFYNNEISEKSEIFDDQFSVERPDGSNFTLKIRSTKLEDSAMYFCASSETGGDSPLHFGNGTRLTVT.

In regard to this clonotype: This sequence may be a read error, since a much larger clone differs from it by one base. The chain combines TRBV18 with TRBJ2-7, with 13 bases that match TRBD2. The CDR3 loop spans 16 amino acids. The ends lost 6 bases at V and 6 bases at J; junction bases unmatched: 11. Germline CDR1 KGHSH, CDR2 LQKENI. The CDR3 coding sequence is TGTGCCAGCTCCGACGGACTAGCGGGAGTCGTCAGCGAGCAGTACTTC. This sequence encodes CASSDGLAGVVSEQYF.

This clonotype was counted at least ten times. The rearrangement uses TRBV15 and TRBJ1-5; possible D gene TRBD1, 6 bases. The CDR3 covers 15 residues. V lost 7 bases and J lost 3, with 16 bases in between. From germline, CDR1 is LNHNV and CDR2 YYDKDF (reference sequence). The DNA for the CDR3 is TGTGCCACCAAACAGACAGGATCCGACAATCAGCCCCAGCATTTT. Encoded protein: CATKQTGSDNQPQHF.